The following is a T cell receptor beta chain sequence with its context. This CDR3 region has 14 residues. Trimming shortened V by 1 base and J by 4 bases, and 11 bases separated the two germline ends. The V gene's germline CDR1 is SGHRS and CDR2 YFSETQ. The data were taken from a study of blood T cell repertoires in COVID-19. Across the study: The samples span acute and convalescent COVID-19 from the United States, Italy and Spain. Sources were T cells, B-cell-depleted T cells, or PBMCs; the material itself was cDNA or gDNA.

In the study's own analysis: Reference gene primer amplification gave nucleated cell count estimates. Produced via immunoSEQ multiplex PCR; TCRdb's table is partial and in-frame only. The V and J calls and clone size come from that table; D and trimming were worked out from the DNA. The sample has more than 85,000 clones; about 72% are singletons. Input material: peripheral blood. The clonotype comes from a woman aged 60-75 years with acute or convalescent COVID-19. The chain carries TRBV5-1 and TRBJ2-5, with D perhaps TRBD2 (5 bases). In DNA form, the CDR3 reads TGCGCCAGCAGCTTGTTCGGGGTGGGAGAGACCCAGTACTTC. It yields the protein CASSLFGVGETQYF.